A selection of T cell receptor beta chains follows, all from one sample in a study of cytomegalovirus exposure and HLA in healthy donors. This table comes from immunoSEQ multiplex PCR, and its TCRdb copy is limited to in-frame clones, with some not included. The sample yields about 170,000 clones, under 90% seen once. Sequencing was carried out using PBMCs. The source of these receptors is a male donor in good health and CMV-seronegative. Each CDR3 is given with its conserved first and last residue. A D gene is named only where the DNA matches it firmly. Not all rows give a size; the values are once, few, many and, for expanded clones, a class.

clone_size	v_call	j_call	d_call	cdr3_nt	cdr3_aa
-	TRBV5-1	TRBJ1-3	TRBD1	TGCGCCGGCAGCGGGGGACAGGGGTCTGGAAACACCATATATTTT	CAGSGGQGSGNTIYF
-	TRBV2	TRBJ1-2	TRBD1	TGTGCCAGCAGTGAAAACAGGGGAGGCTACACCTTC	CASSENRGGYTF
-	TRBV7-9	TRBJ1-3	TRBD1	TGTTCCAGCAGCTTCCAGGGACAGGGGGTTGACACCATATATTTT	CSSSFQGQGVDTIYF
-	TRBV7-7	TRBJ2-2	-	TGTGCCAGCAGCTCCCCGGGGTACGACGGGGAGCTGTTTTTT	CASSSPGYDGELFF
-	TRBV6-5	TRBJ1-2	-	TGTGCCAGCAGTTACTCGCCCAGGATTGGCTACACCTTC	CASSYSPRIGYTF
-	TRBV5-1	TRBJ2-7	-	TGCGCCAGCAGCTTGGTGAGTGGGAGCTCCTACGAGCAGTACTTC	CASSLVSGSSYEQYF
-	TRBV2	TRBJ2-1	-	TGTGCCAGCAGTGAAATCGGGGAGGCCTACAATGAGCAGTTCTTC	CASSEIGEAYNEQFF
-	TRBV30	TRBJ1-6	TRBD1	TGTGCCTGGAGTGCGACAGGGGCGTGCTATAATTCACCCCTCCACTTT	CAWSATGACYNSPLHF
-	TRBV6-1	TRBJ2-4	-	TGTGCCAGCAGAGGACAGTCATCCGCCAAAAACATTCAGTACTTC	CASRGQSSAKNIQYF
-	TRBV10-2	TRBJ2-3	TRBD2	TGCGCCAGCAGTGATTTTCCTAGCGGGAGTCCCACAGATACGCAGTATTTT	CASSDFPSGSPTDTQYF
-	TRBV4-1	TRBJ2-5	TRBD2	TGCGCCAGCAACACCGGGGGGTGGGAGACCCAGTACTTC	CASNTGGWETQYF
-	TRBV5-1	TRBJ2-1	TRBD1	TGCGCCAGCAGCCCTGGGGACAGGGCCTACAATGAGCAGTTCTTC	CASSPGDRAYNEQFF
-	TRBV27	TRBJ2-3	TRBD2	TGTGCCAGCAGTTTGGGCTCTAGCGGGGGGCTCGATACGCAGTATTTT	CASSLGSSGGLDTQYF
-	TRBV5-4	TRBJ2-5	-	TGTGCCAGCAGCTTGGTTAGTTCCCGGGAGACCCAGTACTTC	CASSLVSSRETQYF
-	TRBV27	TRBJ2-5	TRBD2	TGTGCCAGCGGAGACGGGGGGGCGTATGAGACCCAGTACTTC	CASGDGGAYETQYF
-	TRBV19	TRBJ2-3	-	TGTGCCAGTAGTACCACCCGCACAGGGAAGAGCCGCACAGATACGCAGTATTTT	CASSTTRTGKSRTDTQYF
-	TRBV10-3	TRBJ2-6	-	TGTGCCATCAGCGGGACTGGGGCCAACGTCCTGACTTTC	CAISGTGANVLTF
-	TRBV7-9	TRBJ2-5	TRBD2	TGTTCCAGCAGCTACGGACTAGCAGTGGAGACCCAGTACTTC	CSSSYGLAVETQYF
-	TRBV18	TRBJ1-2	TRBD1	TGTGCCAGCTCACCAACGACAGGGGGCATTGATGGCTACACCTTC	CASSPTTGGIDGYTF
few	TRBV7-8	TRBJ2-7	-	TGTGCCAGCAGTCAAGGGGACACACCCCTCTACGAGCAGTACTTC	CASSQGDTPLYEQYF
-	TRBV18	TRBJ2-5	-	TGTGCCAGCTCAGTGCGATTAGAAGAGACCCAGTACTTC	CASSVRLEETQYF
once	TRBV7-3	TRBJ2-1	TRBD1	TGTGCCAGCAGCCCCCCCGGGACAGGGACCAATGAGCAGTTCTTC	CASSPPGTGTNEQFF
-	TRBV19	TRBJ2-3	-	TGTGCCAGTAGGCGGGCGGGGGCCACAGATACGCAGTATTTT	CASRRAGATDTQYF
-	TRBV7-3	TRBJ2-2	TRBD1	TGTGCCAGCAGACCCGGGACAGGGCTGGCCGGAGAGCTGTTTTTT	CASRPGTGLAGELFF
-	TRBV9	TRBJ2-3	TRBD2	TGTGCCAGCAGCGTTAGAGCGGGGGTATCAGATACGCAGTATTTT	CASSVRAGVSDTQYF
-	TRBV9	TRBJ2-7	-	TGTGCCAGCAGCGGTAGCGGGACAGGGTCGAAGCCGTACTTC	CASSGSGTGSKPYF
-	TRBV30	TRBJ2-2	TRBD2	TGTGCCTGGAGTGTATTAGCGGGAGTGAACACCGGGGAGCTGTTTTTT	CAWSVLAGVNTGELFF